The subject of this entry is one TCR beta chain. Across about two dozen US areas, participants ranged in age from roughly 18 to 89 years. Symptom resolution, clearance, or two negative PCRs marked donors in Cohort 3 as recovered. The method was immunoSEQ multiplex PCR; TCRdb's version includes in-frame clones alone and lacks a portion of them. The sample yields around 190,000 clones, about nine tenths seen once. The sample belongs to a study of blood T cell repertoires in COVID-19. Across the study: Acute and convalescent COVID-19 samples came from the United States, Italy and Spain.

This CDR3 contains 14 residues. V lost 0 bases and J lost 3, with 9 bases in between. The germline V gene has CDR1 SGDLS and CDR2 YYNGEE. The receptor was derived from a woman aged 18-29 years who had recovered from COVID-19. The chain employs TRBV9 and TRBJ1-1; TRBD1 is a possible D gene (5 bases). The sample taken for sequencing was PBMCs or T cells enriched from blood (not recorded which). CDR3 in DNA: TGTGCCAGCAGCGTAGGGGGGAGGGACACTGAAGCTTTCTTT. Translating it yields CASSVGGRDTEAFF.